This T cell receptor (beta chain) is drawn from a study of blood T cell repertoires in COVID-19. Assignment of participants to cohorts was predicated upon participant-reported clinical history. J was trimmed by 0 bases and V by 2 bases; bases with no gene match: 9. The germline gives CDR1 SGDLS, CDR2 YYNGEE. The CDR3 consists of 17 residues. The method was immunoSEQ multiplex PCR; TCRdb's version includes in-frame clones alone and lacks a portion of them. Seen here are about 200,000 clones, 81% observed once, and the top ten hold approximately 9%. The receptor comes from a woman in her forties or fifties with acute COVID-19. Input material: PBMCs or T cells enriched from blood (not recorded which). V is TRBV9 and J is TRBJ1-1, with 8 bases that match TRBD1. The CDR3 DNA reads as TGTGCCAGCAGCGTCGGGACAGGCGGACGGATGAACACTGAAGCTTTCTTT. Protein: CASSVGTGGRMNTEAFF.